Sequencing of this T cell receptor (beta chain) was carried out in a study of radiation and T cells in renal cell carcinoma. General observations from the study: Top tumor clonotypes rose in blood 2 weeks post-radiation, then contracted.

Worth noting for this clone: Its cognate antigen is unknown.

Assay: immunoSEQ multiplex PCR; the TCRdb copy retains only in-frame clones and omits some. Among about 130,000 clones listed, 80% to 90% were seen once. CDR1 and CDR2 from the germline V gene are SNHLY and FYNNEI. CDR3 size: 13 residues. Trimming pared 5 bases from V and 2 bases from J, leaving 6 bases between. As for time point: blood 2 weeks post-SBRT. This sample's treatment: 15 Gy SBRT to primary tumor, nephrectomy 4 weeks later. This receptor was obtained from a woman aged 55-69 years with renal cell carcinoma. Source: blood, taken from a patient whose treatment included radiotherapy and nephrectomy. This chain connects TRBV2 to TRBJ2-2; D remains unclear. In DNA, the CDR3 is TGTGCCAGCAGTTGGGATAACACCGGGGAGCTGTTTTTT. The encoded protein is CASSWDNTGELFF.